This T cell receptor (beta chain) was observed in a study of Graves' ophthalmopathy and Graves' hyperthyroidism (dated by TCRdb to between 2017 and 2018). Regarding the complete study: A patient counted as having stable hyperthyroidism if there was no progression to ophthalmopathy within 18 months of follow-up. To tell Graves' ophthalmopathy apart from Graves' hyperthyroidism, and to predict which patients would progress to ophthalmopathy, the study relied on TCR beta repertoire signatures. In total, around 140 blood samples were TCR-sequenced: fewer than 50 ophthalmopathy, some 75 hyperthyroidism and roughly 17 hyperthyroidism-to-ophthalmopathy patients. A discovery set of about 99 patients (43 ophthalmopathy, about 55 stable hyperthyroidism) was enrolled to explore V-J signatures distinguishing ophthalmopathy from hyperthyroidism. For independent validation, a separate cohort was made up of 18 hyperthyroidism patients plus 17 patients who later progressed from hyperthyroidism to ophthalmopathy. T-cell repertoires of thyroid tissue and blood were compared in over 5 hyperthyroidism patients. Once sampling was done, hyperthyroidism patients were given methimazole at a starting dose of 30 mg daily, while ophthalmopathy patients were given high-dose intravenous methylprednisolone. Study-wide conclusions, independent of this receptor: Most of the expanded thyroid clonotypes with a frequency above 0.001 were also detected in blood, and it was suggested that the thyroid immune response may be reflected by blood repertoires. No statistical method was used to predetermine the sample size, and group allocation was not hidden from the investigators. In validation, the model predicted ophthalmopathy progression with roughly 68% sensitivity and about 73% specificity; roughly eleven predicted patients were CT-confirmed with GO in a median of 6.5 months. In cross-validation, the 13-signature model distinguished ophthalmopathy from stable hyperthyroidism with just over 85% sensitivity and about 81% specificity, while in the test set the corresponding values were around 79% and 71%.

The CDR3 runs 16 residues from the cysteine to the phenylalanine. Left in the record is the CDR3 DNA by itself, 48 bases read in frame from the first base. Trimming accounts for 6 bases at V and 3 bases at J, while the number of junction bases matched to no gene is 14. Hyperthyroidism patients were newly diagnosed, with disease duration under 2 months, and aged 18 to 65 years. Patients were excluded if they had other autoimmune diseases, uncontrolled infections, pregnancy or lactation. Diagnosis was based on clinical symptoms, serum thyroxine, TRAb, thyroid ultrasound and orbital computed tomography. Total RNA was extracted with Trizol reagent and quality-checked on an Agilent 2100 Bioanalyzer. For repertoire sequencing, TCR beta CDR3 regions were amplified from RNA transcripts. HTBI primers and the Qiagen OneStep RT-PCR kit were used in a first-round RT-PCR, which was followed by a second-round multiplex PCR, size selection and purification. The libraries underwent paired-end sequencing with 100 bp reads on an Illumina HiSeq2000. As for the authors' bioinformatics: Reads were processed with SOAPnuke, discarding reads with adapters, uncalled bases, mean Phred below 15, or no exact constant-primer or identifier match. COPE v1.2.5 was used to merge high-quality paired reads. Clonotypes were defined as unique nucleotide sequences and were aligned to IMGT TRB V, D and J references using MiTCR v1.1. Analysis was restricted to V-J combinations with a frequency above 0.0001, which covered roughly 99% of repertoires. For each V-J combination, a TCR clonal expansion and chaos score was defined as the ratio of F50 clonal expansion to chaos observed in the TCRdist matrix. Welch's t-statistics and random forest were used to narrow the features down to approximately twelve V-J combinations, which were then fed into a naive Bayes classifier. Thyroid-blood repertoire similarity was quantified with the Morisita-Horn index. TCRdb reworked the public reads: Q25 trimming with fastp, MiXCR clone assembly, productive beta chains retained. Rows are unified per CDR3 protein, each entry keeping the most common DNA and genes. The V and J calls here are based on TCRdb, not the publication. The sample table contains some 1.1 million distinct CDR3 sequences; only one count was recorded for 35% to 40% of them. Around 10% of the sample is taken by the ten largest.

This clonotype occurred a few times. Its antigen target is currently unknown. There are no base qualities to consult, and no much larger clone falls within one base. This sequence was found in an adult man with Graves' hyperthyroidism. Specimen: peripheral blood or thyroid tissue (not recorded which). The V and J segments used are TRBV12-3 or TRBV12-4 and TRBJ2-7, with 7 bases in between that match TRBD2. CDR3 loop: CASSGVGGVLFYEQYF. DNA sequence: TGTGCCAGCAGCGGCGTTGGGGGGGTTCTTTTCTACGAGCAGTACTTC.